One sample yielded the 29 T cell receptor beta chains listed below, sequenced in a study of human T cells and chemical hapten exposure. Stated time point: patch test 2, 6 weeks after DPC sensitization. Described treatment: therapeutic diphenylcyclopropenone sensitization with weekly scalp DPC. TCRdb itself ran the RACE reads through MiXCR, one entry per CDR3 protein. The table lists 110,000 to 150,000 distinct CDR3 sequences, about 11% of them singletons. The sequencing used whole blood, collected in connection with sensitization to the hapten diphenylcyclopropenone (DPC). Receptor source: a woman aged 45-60 years with alopecia areata. Some clones in this sample may be carry-over from other donors' samples.

This clonotype was observed a handful of times. The J gene is TRBJ1-5, the V gene TRBV5-1, with 9 positions matching TRBD1. V lost 5 bases, J lost 4 bases, and 10 bases stayed unmatched. The CDR3 is 16 amino acids. From germline, CDR1 is SGHRS and CDR2 YFSETQ. This chain's CDR3 is CASSPSGTGRNQPQHF. CDR3 DNA sequence: TGCGCCAGCAGTCCATCCGGGACAGGGCGGAATCAGCCCCAGCATTTT.

CDR3 residues: CSVKRLPYNEQFF. The CDR3 DNA is TGCAGCGTTAAGAGACTCCCCTACAATGAGCAGTTCTTC. The chain couples TRBV29-1 to TRBJ2-1, with D hard to call. Trimming cost V 5 bases and J 2 bases, with 10 bases left between them. The CDR3 covers 13 residues. Germline-derived CDR1 and CDR2 are SQVTM and ANQGSEA.

This chain joins TRBV9 and TRBJ1-1, with D possibly matching TRBD1 (6 bases). Germline loops: CDR1 SGDLS, CDR2 YYNGEE. The CDR3 has 15 amino acids. V lost 0 bases to trimming and J lost 0 bases, with 9 bases between them. The CDR3 DNA reads as TGTGCCAGCAGCGTAGATTACAGGGTGAACACTGAAGCTTTCTTT. It codes for CASSVDYRVNTEAFF.

J is TRBJ2-3 and V is TRBV7-9; no clear D. The CDR3 has 14 residues. Germline loops: CDR1 SEHNR, CDR2 FQNEAQ (reference sequence). V lost 4 bases and J 2 bases, leaving 10 bases between the germline ends. CDR3 protein: CASSSQGPTDTQYF. CDR3 nucleotides: TGTGCCAGCAGCTCCCAAGGACCCACAGATACGCAGTATTTT.

The gene calls are TRBV2 and TRBJ2-4, with no clear D. Trimming took 5 bases from V and 0 from J, leaving 14 bases between them. The CDR3 runs to 16 residues. CDR1 and CDR2 from the germline V gene are SNHLY and FYNNEI. The CDR3 protein is CASSRRTDLAKNIQYF. CDR3 nucleotides: TGTGCCAGCAGTCGACGGACGGACCTAGCCAAAAACATTCAGTACTTC.

V is TRBV29-1 and J is TRBJ2-7, with a tentative D call TRBD2 (6 bases). CDR1 and CDR2 (germline): SQVTM, ANQGSEA. The CDR3 is 13 residues long. V dropped 4 bases and J dropped 2 bases, with 12 bases sitting between them. DNA of the CDR3: TGCAGCGTTGTCCCGACTAGAGCCTACGAGCAGTACTTC. This encodes CSVVPTRAYEQYF.

In its sample, this clonotype was seen a few times. The rearrangement joins TRBV21-1 to TRBJ2-7; the table's D call, TRBD1, has no DNA check behind it. TRBV21-1 is a pseudogene segment. This CDR3 has 13 amino acids. The CDR3 loop is CASAAPGHLEQYF. DNA for the CDR3: TGTGCCAGCGCTGCTCCGGGACACCTAGAGCAGTACTTC.

A few counts support this clonotype. The chain joins TRBV29-1 to TRBJ1-5; 9 nucleotides line up with TRBD1. Unmatched junction bases numbered 3, after V lost 5 bases and J lost 7 bases. Per germline, CDR1 SQVTM and CDR2 ANQGSEA. The CDR3 loop spans 12 amino acids. The CDR3 DNA sequence: TGCAGCGTTAAGACAGGGGGGCAGCCCCAGCATTTT. It codes for CSVKTGGQPQHF.

This clonotype was seen only a few times. The genes are TRBV28 and TRBJ2-7; either TRBD1 or TRBD2 may fit D (5 bases each). Looked up from germline, CDR1 is MDHEN and CDR2 is SYDVKM. The V and J ends lost 11 bases and 3 bases respectively, with 14 bases between them. This CDR3 region has 12 residues. DNA of the CDR3: TGTGCCGGGGGAGTCCTTGGCTACGAGCAGTACTTC. Translated, it gives CAGGVLGYEQYF.

Concerning this clonotype itself: The junction and the germline gene differ at one end; a read error may be behind it. The chain links TRBV6-2 or TRBV6-3 to TRBJ2-7; D is undetermined. The CDR3 is 12 amino acids. Germline CDR1 reads MNHEY; CDR2 reads SVGEGT. The CDR3 reads CASIYHSYEQYF. CDR3 nucleotides: TGTGCCAGCATTTACCATTCCTACGAGCAGTACTTC.

Remarks on this clonotype: A read error is possible here, since a much larger clone lies one base away. The rearrangement joins TRBV7-9 to TRBJ2-6, with D maybe TRBD2 (5 bases). Germline CDR1 reads SEHNR; CDR2 reads FQNEAQ (reference sequence). The CDR3 has 13 amino acids. CDR3 in DNA: TGTGTAGGGAGAGGGTCTGGGGCCAACGTCCTGACTTTC. This codes for CVGRGSGANVLTF. Combining the CDR3 with reference TRBV7-9 and TRBJ2-6 gives the whole variable domain DTGVSQNPRHKITKRGQNVTFRCDPISEHNRLYWYRQTLGQGPEFLTYFQNEAQLEKSRLLSDRFSAERPKGSFSTLEIQRTEQGDSAMYLCVGRGSGANVLTFGAGSRLTVL.

The rearrangement links TRBV29-1 to TRBJ1-2, with D maybe TRBD1 (5 bases). Germline CDR1 and CDR2: SQVTM and ANQGSEA. This CDR3 is built from 14 residues. V was clipped by 4 bases and J by 4 bases, with 16 bases between them. This CDR3 is CSVVVGGLGYGYTF. The CDR3 coding sequence is TGCAGCGTTGTGGTCGGGGGACTCGGCTATGGCTACACCTTC.

The chain has TRBV3-1 and TRBJ2-2, with D possibly matching TRBD2 (5 bases). CDR1 LGHDT and CDR2 YNNKEL come from the germline V gene (reference sequence). The CDR3 consists of 16 residues. V was trimmed by 0 bases and J by 5 bases, leaving 13 bases between them. In DNA form, the CDR3 reads TGTGCCAGCAGCCAAGAAAATGCGGGTGGAACCGGGGAGCTGTTTTTT. Translation: CASSQENAGGTGELFF.

The CDR3 DNA follows: TGTGCCAGCAACCCTAGCGGGAGGGCAGCCTACGAGCAGTACTTC. Translating it yields CASNPSGRAAYEQYF. The genes are TRBV7-2 and TRBJ2-7; 12 nucleotides align to TRBD2. Germline-derived CDR1 and CDR2 are SGHTA and FQGNSA. V lost 7 bases to trimming and J lost 2 bases; unmatched junction nucleotides: 6. CDR3 length equals 15 residues.

This chain uses TRBV27 with TRBJ2-1; the D gene is possibly TRBD2 (6 bases). The V end was cut by 7 bases, the J end by 9 bases, with 16 bases between. CDR3 length: 13 residues. Germline CDR1 MNHEY, CDR2 SMNVEV (reference sequence). CDR3 nucleotide sequence: TGTGCCAGCACCCTGCGGGGCGGGTTTGAGCAGTTCTTC. It codes for CASTLRGGFEQFF.

This clonotype has just a few counts. The chain couples TRBV5-1 to TRBJ1-1; weak D call: TRBD1 (5 bases). The CDR3 consists of 14 residues. Trimming cost V 4 bases and J 1 base, with 11 bases left between them. Germline CDR1 SGHRS, CDR2 YFSETQ. The CDR3 DNA reads as TGCGCCAGCAGCCCGGGGGGACCGAACACTGAAGCTTTCTTT. This encodes CASSPGGPNTEAFF.

This clonotype has just a few counts. The chain couples TRBV7-6 to TRBJ2-3; D is uncertain. The CDR3 runs to 13 residues. V was trimmed by 5 bases and J by 8 bases, leaving 14 bases between them. Germline loops: CDR1 SGHVS, CDR2 FNYEAQ. DNA of the CDR3: TGTGCCAGCAGCACAAACCCCGAGACTACGCAGTATTTT. Amino acids: CASSTNPETTQYF. The whole variable domain, remainder taken from reference TRBV7-6 and TRBJ2-3, is GAGVSQSPRYKVTKRGQDVALRCDPISGHVSLYWYRQALGQGPEFLTYFNYEAQQDKSGLPNDRFSAERPEGSISTLTIQRTEQRDSAMYRCASSTNPETTQYFGPGTRLTVL.

In this sample, this clonotype turned up many times. This chain uses TRBV5-4 with TRBJ2-3, with D unclear. Between the trimmed V and J ends, which lost 3 bases and 6 bases, there was a span of 14 bases. The germline CDR1 and CDR2 sequences are SGHNT and YYREEE (reference sequence). The CDR3 is 14 residues long. The DNA of the CDR3 is TGTGCCAGCAGCTCACTGACCGGCCCGGATACGCAGTATTTT. This sequence encodes CASSSLTGPDTQYF.

This chain joins TRBV25-1 and TRBJ1-2; 7 nucleotides align to TRBD1. Germline loops: CDR1 MGHDK, CDR2 SYGVNS. V lost 4 bases and J lost 6; bases outside the gene matches: 2. This CDR3 region has 12 residues. In nucleotides, the CDR3 is TGTGCCAGCAGTGTGACAGGGAATGGCTACACCTTC. Protein: CASSVTGNGYTF.

This chain connects TRBV20-1 to TRBJ2-3; D is unclear. Germline V gene data show CDR1 as DFQATT and CDR2 as SNEGSKA (reference sequence). This CDR3 has 14 amino acids. Trimming stripped 5 bases from V and 5 bases from J, with 17 bases between. CDR3 residues: CSARPLITLDTQYF. Written as DNA, the CDR3 is TGCAGTGCTCGACCACTGATAACCCTAGATACGCAGTATTTT.

The chain is built from TRBV27 and TRBJ1-3, with unresolved D. V was shortened by 2 bases and J by 4 bases, with 12 bases between the two germline ends. The V gene's germline CDR1 is MNHEY and CDR2 SMNVEV (reference sequence). CDR3 length: 15 amino acids. The CDR3 DNA reads as TGTGCCAGCAGTTTAGAAGGGCTACCGGGAAACACCATATATTTT. It yields the protein CASSLEGLPGNTIYF.

The rearrangement uses TRBV10-3 and TRBJ2-7; tentatively, D is TRBD2 (5 bases). The CDR3 contains 15 residues. V lost 2 bases and J 0 bases, leaving 11 bases between the germline ends. Looked up from germline, CDR1 is ENHRY and CDR2 is SYGVKD. CDR3 sequence reads: CAISESVGLSYEQYF. The CDR3 bases are TGTGCCATCAGTGAGAGCGTAGGACTCTCCTACGAGCAGTACTTC.

This clonotype was found many times. This chain uses TRBV29-1 with TRBJ1-3; D not resolved. The ends were cut back, 0 bases at V and 0 bases at J, with 15 bases in the middle. Per the germline V gene, CDR1 is SQVTM and CDR2 is ANQGSEA. There are 17 residues in the CDR3. In nucleotides, the CDR3 is TGCAGCGTTGAAGATGACGGGATCTTCAACTCTGGAAACACCATATATTTT. This encodes CSVEDDGIFNSGNTIYF.

This clonotype appeared a few times. V gene TRBV4-3 combines with J gene TRBJ2-1; 8 bases agree with TRBD2. CDR1 LGHNA and CDR2 YSLEER come from the germline V gene. The CDR3 has 17 amino acids. With V trimmed by 0 bases and J by 3 bases, 7 bases remained unmatched. The DNA of the CDR3 is TGCGCCAGCAGCCAAGAATATCGGACTAGCTTCTACAATGAGCAGTTCTTC. Its protein is CASSQEYRTSFYNEQFF.

The rearrangement uses TRBV4-1 and TRBJ2-2; D may be TRBD1 or TRBD2 (5 bases each). The CDR3 has 15 amino acids. In germline, CDR1 is MGHRA, CDR2 YSYEKL. V was cut by 0 bases and J by 7 bases, with 12 bases left in between. CDR3 in amino acids: CASSQEWGKNGELFF. CDR3 DNA: TGCGCCAGCAGCCAAGAGTGGGGGAAGAACGGGGAGCTGTTTTTT.

The sample holds a few counts of this clonotype. The rearrangement joins TRBV6-2 or TRBV6-3 to TRBJ2-7, with 11 bases that match TRBD2. V lost 8 bases, J lost 0 bases, and 6 bases stayed unmatched. The CDR3 spans 15 residues. Germline-derived CDR1 and CDR2 are MNHEY and SVGEGT. The CDR3, as DNA: TGTGCCAGCCAGCTAACTAGCGGGAGCTCCTACGAGCAGTACTTC. Its protein is CASQLTSGSSYEQYF.

The chain combines TRBV12-3 or TRBV12-4 with TRBJ1-1; a possible D gene is TRBD1 (5 bases). The germline V and J ends were trimmed by 6 bases and 5 bases, with 10 bases remaining between them. The CDR3 loop spans 12 amino acids. CDR3: CASSGGWTEAFF. The CDR3 DNA is TGTGCCAGCAGCGGGGGATGGACTGAAGCTTTCTTT.

The V call is TRBV20-1, the J call TRBJ2-7; D call uncertain. The CDR3 extends over 11 amino acids. The V gene lost 0 bases and the J gene lost 6 bases, with 6 bases spanning the gap. From germline, CDR1 is DFQATT and CDR2 SNEGSKA (reference sequence). The CDR3 sequence: CSARDRVEQYF. The CDR3 DNA follows: TGCAGTGCTAGAGATCGCGTCGAGCAGTACTTC.

Ten or more counts support this clonotype. This sequence joins TRBV7-9 and TRBJ1-1; D remains ambiguous. There are 15 residues in the CDR3. Trimming pared 4 bases from V and 3 bases from J, leaving 15 bases between. CDR1 SEHNR and CDR2 FQNEAQ come from the germline V gene (reference sequence). CDR3 in amino acids: CASSSNRLSDTEAFF. DNA for the CDR3: TGTGCCAGCAGCTCAAACCGACTCTCGGACACTGAAGCTTTCTTT. Supplemented by reference TRBV7-9 and TRBJ1-1, the full variable domain reads DTGVSQNPRHKITKRGQNVTFRCDPISEHNRLYWYRQTLGQGPEFLTYFQNEAQLEKSRLLSDRFSAERPKGSFSTLEIQRTEQGDSAMYLCASSSNRLSDTEAFFGQGTRLTVV.